This is a list of T cell receptor beta chains from one sample in a study of T cell repertoires in cytomegalovirus infection. No antigen is known for these receptors. TCRdb re-derived calls from the reads in MiXCR, one entry per CDR3 protein. The sample lists roughly 120,000 distinct CDR3 sequences; around 30% were seen once. The sample was CD8+ T cells from cultured PBMCs, taken from culture after CMV antigen stimulation. Source of these receptors: a human donor in good health (CMV status not recorded). Some clones in this sample may be carry-over from other donors' samples. CDR3s include the opening cysteine and the closing phenylalanine or tryptophan. A D gene is named only where the DNA matches it firmly. Clone size is given for some rows only: seen once, a few or many times, or a class if the clone is expanded.

TRBJ1-2 | TRBV5-5 | . | . | CASTNGRFYGYTF | TGTGCCAGCACAAACGGGCGGTTCTATGGCTACACCTTC
TRBJ1-1 | TRBV14 | once | . | CASSQVTGDPYSF | TGTGCCAGCAGCCAAGTCACGGGGGACCCGTACTCTTTT
TRBJ1-5 | TRBV27 | few | TRBD1 | CASSLIGDRGQPQHF | TGTGCCAGCAGTTTAATAGGGGACAGGGGTCAGCCCCAGCATTTT
TRBJ1-1 | TRBV7-3 | . | . | CASSLTMGTEAFF | TGTGCCAGCAGCTTAACTATGGGGACTGAAGCTTTCTTT
TRBJ1-1 | TRBV9 | . | TRBD1 | CASSVAGTVMNTEAFF | TGTGCCAGCAGCGTAGCGGGGACAGTTATGAACACTGAAGCTTTCTTT
TRBJ2-3 | TRBV7-2 | . | . | CASSLRTRARSDTQYF | TGTGCCAGCAGCTTAAGAACTAGAGCGAGATCAGATACGCAGTATTTT
TRBJ1-1 | TRBV28 | . | . | CATIAIPGQLNTEAFF | TGTGCCACGATCGCCATACCGGGGCAGCTAAACACTGAAGCTTTCTTT
TRBJ2-3 | TRBV6-6 | few | . | CASSAKLEVTDTQYF | TGTGCCAGCAGCGCAAAACTAGAAGTCACAGATACGCAGTATTTT
TRBJ2-3 | TRBV7-9 | . | . | CASSSLWDTQYF | TGTGCCAGCAGCTCATTGTGGGATACGCAGTATTTT
TRBJ2-7 | TRBV20-1 | . | . | CSARDQHLWGEQYF | TGCAGTGCTAGAGATCAACACCTCTGGGGCGAGCAGTACTTC
TRBJ2-5 | TRBV6-6 | . | TRBD1 | CASSYLDRDSTENQETQYF | TGTGCCAGCAGTTACTTAGACCGGGACAGTACAGAAAACCAAGAGACCCAGTACTTC
TRBJ2-3 | TRBV7-9 | many | . | CASSSPQGALIFSDTQYF | TGTGCCAGCAGCTCCCCTCAGGGTGCCCTTATATTTTCAGATACGCAGTATTTT
TRBJ1-2 | TRBV10-3 | few | TRBD1 | CAISDGTGPRYGYTF | TGTGCCATCAGTGATGGGACAGGTCCCCGCTATGGCTACACCTTC
TRBJ2-1 | TRBV12-5 | few | TRBD1 | CASGFSGQGAYNEQFF | TGTGCTAGTGGTTTTTCTGGACAGGGGGCTTACAATGAGCAGTTCTTC
TRBJ2-7 | TRBV25-1 | . | . | CASSDRLPSYEQYF | TGTGCCAGCTCCGACAGGCTTCCCTCCTACGAGCAGTACTTC
TRBJ2-5 | TRBV7-9 | few | . | CASSPLAPAGTQYF | TGTGCCAGCAGCCCTCTGGCTCCCGCGGGGACCCAGTACTTC
TRBJ1-2 | TRBV9 | . | TRBD1 | CASSADRDGTNYGYTF | TGTGCCAGCAGTGCCGACAGGGACGGGACTAACTATGGCTACACCTTC
TRBJ2-2 | TRBV6-5 | few | TRBD1 | CASREQGALAGELFF | TGTGCCAGCAGGGAACAGGGGGCGCTGGCCGGGGAGCTGTTTTTT
TRBJ2-6 | TRBV6-6 | . | . | CASSYPSDSGANVLTF | TGTGCCAGCAGTTACCCATCTGACTCTGGGGCCAACGTCCTGACTTTC
TRBJ1-6 | TRBV4-2 | many | . | CASSRSGTAYNSPLHF | TGTGCCAGCAGCCGGTCCGGGACCGCCTACAATTCACCCCTCCACTTT
TRBJ1-2 | TRBV28 | few | TRBD1 | CASSLPTDRGGNYGYTF | TGTGCCAGCAGTTTACCTACTGACAGGGGCGGTAACTATGGCTACACCTTC
TRBJ2-7 | TRBV19 | . | . | CASSVSWGLYEQYF | TGTGCCAGTAGTGTTTCATGGGGCCTCTACGAGCAGTACTTC